These 30 T cell receptor beta chains share one sample of origin, sequenced in a study of shared clonotypes between healthy human individuals. Data came from immunoSEQ multiplex PCR; TCRdb stores just in-frame clones and leaves some out. This table holds roughly 2.6 million clones, 85% to 95% found once. Sequences were obtained from naive CD4+ T cells sorted from blood. Subset here: CD45RA+ positively selected. Receptors originate from a man aged 18 to 30 in good health.

The chain combines TRBV30 with TRBJ1-5; D remains unclear. V was shortened by 1 base and J by 6 bases, with 13 bases between the two germline ends. CDR3 length: 14 amino acids. Germline-derived CDR1 and CDR2 are GTSNPN and SVGIG (reference sequence). The DNA of the CDR3 is TGTGCCTGGAGTGCGGGGATTGCTGGTCAGCCCCAGCATTTT. Translating it yields CAWSAGIAGQPQHF.

V is TRBV9 and J is TRBJ2-5; D is undetermined. Germline V gives CDR1 SGDLS, CDR2 YYNGEE. The CDR3 extends over 14 amino acids. Trimming shortened V by 4 bases and J by 2 bases, and 12 bases separated the two germline ends. Here the CDR3 reads CASSPGLIQETQYF. CDR3 bases: TGTGCCAGCAGCCCTGGTCTGATACAAGAGACCCAGTACTTC.

CDR3 in DNA: TGTGCCAGCTCACCTCCTTCTTACAGGAATCAGCCCCAGCATTTT. Residues: CASSPPSYRNQPQHF. The chain combines TRBV18 with TRBJ1-5; perhaps TRBD1 as D (5 bases). V lost 3 bases and J 4 bases, leaving 13 bases between the germline ends. The germline V gene has CDR1 KGHSH and CDR2 LQKENI. The length of the CDR3 is 15 residues.

The chain joins TRBV10-3 to TRBJ2-3; D is unclear. Between the trimmed V and J ends, which lost 2 bases and 2 bases, there was a span of 11 bases. Germline values: CDR1 ENHRY, CDR2 SYGVKD. The CDR3 sequence is 15 residues long. The CDR3 coding sequence is TGTGCCATCAGTGAGGAGAGTACCCCCACAGATACGCAGTATTTT. This translates into CAISEESTPTDTQYF.

CDR3 sequence: CASRSSGGGTDTQYF. CDR3 nucleotide sequence: TGTGCCAGCCGATCTAGCGGGGGGGGCACAGATACGCAGTATTTT. The chain recombines TRBV19 with TRBJ2-3; TRBD2 matches at 12 bases. Per germline, CDR1 LNHDA and CDR2 SQIVND (reference sequence). The CDR3 has 15 residues. Losses at the gene ends were 9 bases for V and 1 base for J; bases not matched to a gene: 5. Based on the CDR3 plus reference TRBV19 and TRBJ2-3, the full variable domain is DGGITQSPKYLFRKEGQNVTLSCEQNLNHDAMYWYRQDPGQGLRLIYYSQIVNDFQKGDIAEGYSVSREKKESFPLTVTSAQKNPTAFYLCASRSSGGGTDTQYFGPGTRLTVL.

The chain couples TRBV18 to TRBJ2-5; TRBD2 agrees at 11 bases. The CDR3 runs to 16 residues. CDR1 and CDR2 from the germline V gene are KGHSH and LQKENI. V gave up 5 bases and J gave up 1 base; unmatched junction bases: 6. The CDR3 region is CASSTTSGSPQETQYF. In DNA form, the CDR3 reads TGTGCCAGCTCAACAACTAGCGGGAGTCCCCAAGAGACCCAGTACTTC. Supplemented by reference TRBV18 and TRBJ2-5, the full variable domain reads NAGVMQNPRHLVRRRGQEARLRCSPMKGHSHVYWYRQLPEEGLKFMVYLQKENIIDESGMPKERFSAEFPKEGPSILRIQQVVRGDSAAYFCASSTTSGSPQETQYFGPGTRLLVL.

The rearrangement links TRBV27 to TRBJ1-6; a weak D match, TRBD1 (6 bases). V shed 6 bases and J shed 0 bases, with 12 bases lying between them. The CDR3 length is 16 residues. Germline assignment: CDR1 MNHEY and CDR2 SMNVEV (reference sequence). CDR3 nucleotide sequence: TGTGCCAGCAGAATAGGGGGTAGCTCCTATAATTCACCCCTCCACTTT. Protein product: CASRIGGSSYNSPLHF.

This clone occurred once. Other nucleotide sequences from this sample produce the same CDR3. The chain carries TRBV10-2 and TRBJ2-1; 7 bases match TRBD2. This CDR3 contains 11 residues. The V gene's germline CDR1 is WSHSY and CDR2 SAAADI. V dropped 4 bases and J dropped 10; count of bases not matched to a gene: 1. The CDR3 region is CASSVGGEQFF. Here the CDR3 DNA reads TGCGCCAGCAGTGTGGGGGGGGAGCAGTTCTTC.

The chain links TRBV4-1 to TRBJ2-4, with D perhaps given as TRBD1 or TRBD2 (6 bases each). Germline V gives CDR1 MGHRA, CDR2 YSYEKL. V lost 3 bases to trimming and J lost 1 base, with 16 bases between them. This CDR3 has 17 amino acids. CDR3 nucleotide sequence: TGCGCCAGCAGCCAGGTTCAGGAGGGGGTTGCCAAAAACATTCAGTACTTC. This translates into CASSQVQEGVAKNIQYF.

This clone appeared once. The CDR3 sequence is CASSWDRESNSPLHF. The CDR3 bases are TGCGCCAGCAGTTGGGACAGGGAGTCGAATTCACCCCTCCACTTT. The chain recombines TRBV5-1 with TRBJ1-6; 9 bases align to TRBD1. Germline loops: CDR1 SGHRS, CDR2 YFSETQ. V shed 5 bases, J shed 7 bases, and the junction held 7 bases outside the gene matches. The CDR3 spans 15 residues.

V gene TRBV15 combines with J gene TRBJ2-7; D is undetermined. The germline gives CDR1 LNHNV, CDR2 YYDKDF (reference sequence). The CDR3 has 13 residues. The V end lost 0 bases, the J end lost 2 bases, and 5 bases lay between the germline ends. The CDR3 sequence is CATSRDLTYEQYF. Written as DNA, the CDR3 is TGTGCCACCAGCAGAGATCTGACCTACGAGCAGTACTTC.

This chain uses TRBV7-2 with TRBJ1-5; D is uncertain. Trimming cost V 3 bases and J 1 base, with 10 bases left between them. CDR1 and CDR2 (germline): SGHTA, FQGNSA. This CDR3 region has 15 residues. CDR3 sequence: CASSLVHGSNQPQHF. CDR3 coding DNA: TGTGCCAGCAGCTTGGTTCATGGGAGCAATCAGCCCCAGCATTTT.

The CDR3 loop is CASSSPGQTTNYGYTF. The CDR3 bases are TGTGCCAGCAGTTCTCCCGGACAGACAACTAACTATGGCTACACCTTC. The chain combines TRBV28 with TRBJ1-2; tentatively, D is TRBD1 (6 bases). Germline CDR1 MDHEN, CDR2 SYDVKM. The V gene lost 4 bases and the J gene lost 0 bases, with 15 bases spanning the gap. The CDR3 covers 16 residues.

The count of this clone is one. This chain uses TRBV5-4 with TRBJ1-2; 12 bases line up with TRBD1. V shed 6 bases and J 8 bases; nucleotides not matched to a gene: 11. CDR1 is SGHNT, CDR2 YYREEE, per germline (reference sequence). This CDR3 is 15 amino acids long. The CDR3 protein is CASIKPGQGAIGYTF. The CDR3 DNA reads as TGTGCCAGCATCAAACCGGGACAGGGGGCTATCGGCTACACCTTC.

The rearrangement joins TRBV7-2 to TRBJ2-1, with 15 bases that match TRBD2. Germline V CDR1 and CDR2: SGHTA, FQGNSA. The CDR3 spans 17 residues. The junction had 5 bases not matched to a gene; V was cut back by 1 base and J by 7 bases. CDR3 DNA: TGTGCCAGCAGCTTAGAGTGGGGACTAGCGGGAGGTAATGAGCAGTTCTTC. Its translation: CASSLEWGLAGGNEQFF. The full variable domain, completed using reference TRBV7-2 and TRBJ2-1, is GAGVSQSPSNKVTEKGKDVELRCDPISGHTALYWYRQSLGQGLEFLIYFQGNSAPDKSGLPSDRFSAERTGGSVSTLTIQRTQQEDSAVYLCASSLEWGLAGGNEQFFGPGTRLTVL.

Only one count was recorded for this clone. The V gene is TRBV5-1, the J gene TRBJ2-2, with D perhaps matching TRBD1 or TRBD2 (6 bases each). Germline-derived CDR1 and CDR2 are SGHRS and YFSETQ. The CDR3 length is 15 residues. The V gene lost 4 bases and the J gene lost 1 base, with 11 bases spanning the gap. CDR3 sequence: CASSPGGVNTGELFF. The CDR3, as DNA: TGCGCCAGCAGCCCCGGGGGCGTGAACACCGGGGAGCTGTTTTTT.

This clone occurred a few times. V usage is TRBV18 and J usage is TRBJ1-6; a possible D gene is TRBD1 (6 bases). V was pared by 0 bases and J by 10 bases, with 10 bases between. The germline V gene has CDR1 KGHSH and CDR2 LQKENI. The CDR3 is 14 residues long. Here the CDR3 reads CASSPPTGKSPLHF. The CDR3 DNA reads as TGTGCCAGCTCACCACCTACAGGGAAATCACCCCTCCACTTT.

The V and J genes are TRBV27 and TRBJ2-1; tentatively, D is TRBD2 (6 bases). V lost 3 bases and J lost 2, with 14 bases in between. Germline CDR1 reads MNHEY; CDR2 reads SMNVEV (reference sequence). The CDR3 is made up of 16 amino acids. In DNA, the CDR3 is TGTGCCAGCAGTTTTAACCTAGCGACGCCCTACAATGAGCAGTTCTTC. It encodes CASSFNLATPYNEQFF.

About this clone: This CDR3 is also generated by other DNA sequences in the sample. The V call is TRBV7-9, the J call TRBJ2-2; D uncertain. This CDR3 is built from 13 residues. In germline, CDR1 is SEHNR, CDR2 FQNEAQ (reference sequence). Trimming took off 1 base at V and 5 bases at J, with 5 bases between the two ends. CDR3 nucleotides: TGTGCCAGCAGCTTAGAGGGTACCGGGGAGCTGTTTTTT. Residues: CASSLEGTGELFF.

CDR3 amino acids: CASSQEALLYWNTGELFF. CDR3 nucleotide sequence: TGCGCCAGCAGCCAAGAGGCCCTTCTCTACTGGAACACCGGGGAGCTGTTTTTT. This chain links TRBV4-3 with TRBJ2-2; no clear D. Germline CDR1 LGHNA, CDR2 YSLEER. V shed 0 bases and J shed 1 base, with 15 bases lying between them. CDR3 length: 18 residues.

The chain has TRBV18 and TRBJ1-1; D remains unclear. V was trimmed by 4 bases and J by 0 bases, leaving 9 bases between them. The germline CDR1 and CDR2 sequences are KGHSH and LQKENI. This CDR3 region has 14 residues. CDR3 sequence: CASSQTEMNTEAFF. CDR3 bases: TGTGCCAGCTCACAAACTGAAATGAACACTGAAGCTTTCTTT.

This clone was seen only a few times. Other nucleotide sequences in the sample specify the same CDR3. V is TRBV10-3 and J is TRBJ1-3; D unclear. V dropped 0 bases and J dropped 1 base, with 1 base sitting between them. The CDR3 sequence is 13 residues long. From germline, CDR1 is ENHRY and CDR2 SYGVKD. The CDR3, as DNA: TGTGCCATCAGTGAGTCTTCTGGAAACACCATATATTTT. Translated, it gives CAISESSGNTIYF.

J is TRBJ2-5 and V is TRBV7-9; possibly TRBD1 or TRBD2 for D (6 bases each). The J call may be incorrect, as the DNA end agrees better with TRBJ2-7. This CDR3 is built from 15 residues. In germline, CDR1 is SEHNR, CDR2 FQNEAQ (reference sequence). The CDR3 region has the DNA TGTGCCAGCAGCCCCTCGGGGGCCAAGCCTTCCGAGCAGTACTTC. Amino acids: CASSPSGAKPSEQYF.

The J gene is TRBJ1-3, the V gene TRBV7-9; D unresolved. CDR3 length equals 16 residues. CDR1 and CDR2 (germline): SEHNR, FQNEAQ (reference sequence). The V end lost 1 base, the J end lost 0 bases, and 10 bases lay between the germline ends. The CDR3 DNA reads TGTGCCAGCAGCTTAGAAATTCTCAGCTCTGGAAACACCATATATTTT. This sequence encodes CASSLEILSSGNTIYF.

The chain uses TRBV30 and TRBJ2-2, with a weak D call TRBD1 (5 bases). The CDR3 is made up of 14 amino acids. Germline lookup yields CDR1 GTSNPN and CDR2 SVGIG (reference sequence). Trimming stripped 1 base from V and 5 bases from J, with 11 bases between. CDR3 nucleotides: TGTGCCTGGAGTGCCCAAAGGGGAACCGGGGAGCTGTTTTTT. Its translation is CAWSAQRGTGELFF.

This chain joins TRBV10-2 and TRBJ1-3, with 10 bases identical to TRBD1. Trimming cost V 2 bases and J 8 bases; bases outside gene matches: 9. The CDR3 extends over 16 amino acids. Germline-derived CDR1 and CDR2 are WSHSY and SAAADI. This CDR3 is CASSEARQGARYTIYF. The DNA of the CDR3 is TGCGCCAGCAGTGAGGCCCGACAGGGGGCCAGGTACACCATATATTTT.

CDR3 nucleotides: TGTGCCAGCAGCCAGACCGACAGGGGGGATGAAAAACTGTTTTTT. Its translation is CASSQTDRGDEKLFF. The gene calls are TRBV4-2 and TRBJ1-4; 9 bases map to TRBD1. Germline lookup yields CDR1 LGHNA and CDR2 YNFKEQ. CDR3 length: 15 residues. The V gene end was trimmed by 3 bases and the J gene end by 6 bases; junction bases not matched to a gene: 5.

Comment on this clone: Different DNA sequences within this sample yield the same CDR3. In DNA, the CDR3 is TGTGCCAGCAGTTACTCGACTAGCGGGAGGAATGAGCAGTTCTTC. Its translation: CASSYSTSGRNEQFF. The gene calls are TRBV6-5 and TRBJ2-1; 13 bases align to TRBD2. This CDR3 comprises 15 residues. Germline CDR1 MNHEY, CDR2 SVGAGI. J was trimmed by 7 bases and V by 0 bases; bases with no gene match: 0.

The chain carries TRBV6-6 and TRBJ1-3; TRBD1 matches 8 bases. This CDR3 is built from 15 residues. The V gene's germline CDR1 is MNHNY and CDR2 SVGAGI (reference sequence). J gave up 2 bases and V 4 bases, and 4 bases lay outside the gene matches. As DNA, the CDR3 is TGTGCCAGCAGTTGGGGACAGGCAGCTGGAAACACCATATATTTT. The encoded protein is CASSWGQAAGNTIYF.

The chain is built from TRBV6-1 and TRBJ1-3, with D perhaps TRBD1 (5 bases). Per germline, CDR1 MNHNS and CDR2 SASEGT. The V gene lost 8 bases and the J gene lost 0 bases, with 14 bases spanning the gap. There are 15 residues in the CDR3. CDR3 coding DNA: TGTGCCAGCGGGGTTGGGGGAAACTCTGGAAACACCATATATTTT. It is translated as CASGVGGNSGNTIYF.